Listed below are T cell receptor beta chains from one sample, sequenced in a study of cytomegalovirus exposure and HLA in healthy donors. TCRdb's copy holds only in-frame clones and misses some; the assay was immunoSEQ multiplex PCR. Of around 140,000 clones listed, approximately 74% are singletons. Material: PBMCs. These receptors were taken from a male donor in good health and CMV-seronegative. Both conserved end residues are part of each CDR3.

v_gene: TRBV6-4
j_gene: TRBJ2-2
CDR3aa: CASSLLAGANTGELFF

v_gene: TRBV25-1
j_gene: TRBJ1-1
CDR3aa: CASRQWTGGRNTEAFF

v_gene: TRBV4-3
j_gene: TRBJ1-3
CDR3aa: CASSTTGFASGNTIYF

v_gene: TRBV21-1
j_gene: TRBJ1-2
CDR3aa: CASSLTSWRVGAQVLDYGYTF

v_gene: TRBV11-2
j_gene: TRBJ2-6
CDR3aa: CASSLRSGANVLTF

v_gene: TRBV4-3
j_gene: TRBJ1-1
CDR3aa: CASSQVYRGANTEAFF

v_gene: TRBV2
j_gene: TRBJ1-5
CDR3aa: CASSGTDQPQHF

v_gene: TRBV28
j_gene: TRBJ1-1
CDR3aa: CASSLEAGRGNTEAFF

v_gene: TRBV5-4
j_gene: TRBJ1-4
CDR3aa: CASSSRQAPNEKLFF

v_gene: TRBV6-5
j_gene: TRBJ1-1
CDR3aa: CASSYSSGGTEAFF

v_gene: TRBV4-3
j_gene: TRBJ2-1
CDR3aa: CASSQSLLAGAGNEQFF

v_gene: TRBV4-3
j_gene: TRBJ1-2
CDR3aa: CASSQTGTGASHYGYTF

v_gene: TRBV30
j_gene: TRBJ2-7
CDR3aa: CAWKETGGDEQYF

v_gene: TRBV5-1
j_gene: TRBJ1-1
CDR3aa: CASSQGTGAAYTEAFF

v_gene: TRBV19
j_gene: TRBJ1-2
CDR3aa: CASSIGGPGGYGYTF